Each of the 14 T cell receptor beta chains below was sequenced from the same sample in a study of T-cell reconstitution after alpha-beta-depleted transplantation in children. Library preparation (for TCRbeta) was performed with unique molecular identifiers. Each CDR3 protein is one row after TCRdb ran MiXCR on the PCR reads. The table shows about 130,000 distinct CDR3 sequences, with roughly 9% occurring only once. The sequencing here drew on PBMCs, mostly from graft donor cells, taken 180 days after TCRalphabeta/CD19-depleted stem cell transplant. The source of these receptors is a girl in the first two years of life who had a stem cell transplant for combined immunodeficiency, so the T cells may come from the graft donor.

This clonotype was found a few times. The J gene is TRBJ1-2, the V gene TRBV27; D remains unclear. The CDR3 sequence is 14 residues long. V was cut by 0 bases and J by 7 bases, with 12 bases left in between. Germline loops: CDR1 MNHEY, CDR2 SMNVEV (reference sequence). As DNA, the CDR3 is TGTGCCAGCAGTTTATCGAGAAGGACGGGTGGCTACACCTTC. The encoded protein is CASSLSRRTGGYTF.

The sample holds a few counts of this clonotype. This rearrangement joins TRBV7-6 to TRBJ2-1; D remains unclear. This CDR3 region has 14 residues. With 0 bases removed from V and 8 bases from J, the gap between germline ends came to 11 bases. Germline V gene sequence: CDR1 SGHVS, CDR2 FNYEAQ. CDR3 sequence: CASSLAPAGDEQFF. The CDR3 nucleotides read TGTGCCAGCAGCTTAGCCCCCGCCGGCGATGAGCAGTTCTTC.

In this sample, this clonotype turned up a few times. The V call is TRBV10-3, the J call TRBJ2-3; possibly TRBD1 for D (6 bases). This CDR3 contains 15 residues. V was cut by 4 bases and J by 0 bases, with 11 bases left in between. Germline V gene lookup returns CDR1 ENHRY and CDR2 SYGVKD. CDR3 in amino acids: CAISGGQTSTDTQYF. DNA for the CDR3: TGTGCCATCAGTGGTGGACAGACTAGCACAGATACGCAGTATTTT.

This clonotype was counted a few times. The chain joins TRBV5-5 to TRBJ2-5; possibly TRBD1 for D (6 bases). V dropped 2 bases and J dropped 2 bases, with 19 bases sitting between them. The CDR3 totals 17 residues. Germline V gene sequence: CDR1 SGHKS, CDR2 YYEKEE (reference sequence). Here the CDR3 DNA reads TGTGCCAGCAGCTTCGGGACAAGGGATATAGGGCAAGAGACCCAGTACTTC. Amino acid sequence: CASSFGTRDIGQETQYF.

The sample holds a few counts of this clonotype. V and J are TRBV12-3 or TRBV12-4 and TRBJ1-2; D gene unclear. There are 12 residues in the CDR3. V lost 6 bases and J lost 3, with 8 bases in between. The CDR3 loop reads CASRTLYYGYTF. Written as DNA, the CDR3 is TGTGCCAGCAGAACACTCTACTATGGCTACACCTTC.

The V gene is TRBV24-1, the J gene TRBJ2-3; possibly TRBD1 or TRBD2 for D (6 bases each). CDR3 length: 17 amino acids. V gave up 1 base and J gave up 0 bases, with 13 bases separating them. The V gene's germline CDR1 is KGHDR and CDR2 SFDVKD. As DNA, the CDR3 is TGTGCCACCAGTGATTTTTCGGGGGACACCAGCACAGATACGCAGTATTTT. Its protein is CATSDFSGDTSTDTQYF.

This clonotype was detected ten times or more. The chain uses TRBV7-9 and TRBJ2-1, with a tentative D call TRBD1 (6 bases). Trimming pared 7 bases from V and 0 bases from J, leaving 19 bases between. The CDR3 loop spans 17 amino acids. The V gene's germline CDR1 is SEHNR and CDR2 FQNEAQ (reference sequence). The CDR3 nucleotides read TGTGCCAGCACCGCCTCGCAGGGGCTAGGCTCCTACAATGAGCAGTTCTTC. This encodes CASTASQGLGSYNEQFF. The variable domain in full, with the rest retrieved from reference TRBV7-9 and TRBJ2-1, is DTGVSQNPRHKITKRGQNVTFRCDPISEHNRLYWYRQTLGQGPEFLTYFQNEAQLEKSRLLSDRFSAERPKGSFSTLEIQRTEQGDSAMYLCASTASQGLGSYNEQFFGPGTRLTVL.

This clonotype was seen a few times. The chain joins TRBV7-2 to TRBJ1-6; D call uncertain. This CDR3 spans 14 amino acids. Trimming removed 1 base at V and 5 bases at J, with 6 bases between. Per the germline V gene, CDR1 is SGHTA and CDR2 is FQGNSA. The CDR3 here is CASSLEGNNSPLHF. In nucleotides, the CDR3 is TGTGCCAGCAGCTTAGAGGGAAATAATTCACCCCTCCACTTT.

V gene TRBV29-1 combines with J gene TRBJ2-3; weak D call: TRBD1 (6 bases). The germline V gene has CDR1 SQVTM and CDR2 ANQGSEA. This CDR3 contains 15 residues. Deletions cut 6 bases from V and 0 bases from J, with 16 bases between. The CDR3 is CSVAEQGPSTDTQYF. The CDR3 DNA reads as TGCAGCGTGGCGGAACAGGGTCCGAGCACAGATACGCAGTATTTT.

This chain joins TRBV28 and TRBJ2-7; maybe TRBD2 (5 bases). Between the trimmed V and J ends, which lost 5 bases and 6 bases, there was a span of 14 bases. The V gene's germline CDR1 is MDHEN and CDR2 SYDVKM. The CDR3 runs to 13 residues. CDR3 nucleotide sequence: TGTGCCAGCAGTCCGGGCGGGCTCGGCGAGCAGTACTTC. Translation gives CASSPGGLGEQYF. The variable domain in full, with the rest retrieved from reference TRBV28 and TRBJ2-7, is DVKVTQSSRYLVKRTGEKVFLECVQDMDHENMFWYRQDPGLGLRLIYFSYDVKMKEKGDIPEGYSVSREKKERFSLILESASTNQTSMYLCASSPGGLGEQYFGPGTRLTVT.

This clonotype was found a few times. The genes are TRBV10-3 and TRBJ2-2; TRBD1 aligns across 7 bases. Trimming cost V 10 bases and J 4 bases; bases outside gene matches: 6. CDR3 length equals 13 residues. The V gene's germline CDR1 is ENHRY and CDR2 SYGVKD. This CDR3 is CATYRGGTGELFF. DNA of the CDR3: TGTGCCACCTACAGGGGCGGCACCGGGGAGCTGTTTTTT.

The table lists this clonotype with a few counts. V is TRBV12-3 or TRBV12-4 and J is TRBJ2-5; the match to TRBD2 covers 8 bases. Trimming took 5 bases from V and 1 from J; bases not matched to a gene: 9. CDR3 length equals 16 residues. CDR3 protein: CASSPTGGGFQETQYF. CDR3 sequence (DNA): TGTGCCAGCAGTCCGACCGGCGGGGGGTTCCAAGAGACCCAGTACTTC.

A few counts support this clonotype. The rearrangement links TRBV4-3 to TRBJ2-3; no firm D call. Germline CDR1 and CDR2: LGHNA and YSLEER. The CDR3 spans 14 residues. V was trimmed by 4 bases and J by 1 base, leaving 9 bases between them. CDR3 residues: CASSLQARTDTQYF. CDR3 nucleotide sequence: TGCGCCAGCAGCCTGCAGGCCCGCACAGATACGCAGTATTTT.

This clonotype came up a few times. The rearrangement links TRBV15 to TRBJ2-7; 8 positions agree with TRBD1. Germline CDR1 and CDR2: LNHNV and YYDKDF (reference sequence). The CDR3 sequence is 14 residues long. V was pared by 0 bases and J by 5 bases, with 3 bases of the junction left unmatched. The CDR3 DNA reads as TGTGCCACCAGCAGAGAGGAGACAGGGGACGAGCAGTACTTC. Its protein is CATSREETGDEQYF.